A selection of T cell receptor beta chains follows, all from one sample in a study of OX40 agonist ivuxolimab in advanced cancers. Sequencing used immunoSEQ multiplex PCR; TCRdb keeps in-frame clones, though not all of them. The data show tens of thousands of clones, about 91% seen once. The material sequenced was CD4+ or CD8+ T cells sorted from blood, taken in a trial of the OX40 agonist ivuxolimab. Source of these receptors: an adult with an advanced solid tumor such as melanoma, head and neck, liver or kidney cancer. The conserved cysteine and the conserved F or W are not part of the CDR3 here. Size tells how often a clone was seen (once, few, many) or the class of an expanded clone, and some rows leave it out.

TRBJ1-2	NA	TRBV6-1	ASSEPREYGYT
TRBJ1-2	NA	TRBV4-2	ASSQEEVGYT
TRBJ2-7	NA	TRBV7-2	ASSLGDSNYEQY
TRBJ1-2	NA	TRBV29-1	SVESPTEGVGYT
TRBJ2-1	NA	TRBV7-8	ASSLDLSAYNEQF
TRBJ1-1	NA	TRBV27	ASSLEGGNTEAF
TRBJ2-2	NA	TRBV6-5	ASSYGGTTGELF
TRBJ2-7	NA	TRBV7-9	ASSPGQGLNEQY
TRBJ1-1	NA	TRBV9	ASSVGAVNTEAF
TRBJ2-7	NA	TRBV4-1	ASSQVLAGGYEQY
TRBJ2-1	NA	TRBV7-8	ASSLGPKEYNEQF
TRBJ2-4	NA	TRBV7-2	ASSQTGGGNIQY
TRBJ1-2	NA	TRBV27	ASTHNSEGYT
TRBJ1-5	NA	TRBV6-5	ASSWTGDSNQPQH
TRBJ1-5	NA	TRBV28	ASSFRTGRVLNNQPQH
TRBJ2-7	NA	TRBV7-9	ASSLAAPGVYEQY
TRBJ2-7	NA	TRBV6-1	ASSVTGTDHYEQY
TRBJ2-2	NA	TRBV4-1	ASSHDTPGAGELF
TRBJ2-1	NA	TRBV5-1	ASSLILAGELRNEQF
TRBJ2-1	NA	TRBV5-6	ASSSGLVSYNEQF
TRBJ1-5	NA	TRBV27	ASSLLGTGPNQPQH
TRBJ1-1	NA	TRBV7-6	ASSPRTDMNTEAF
TRBJ1-1	NA	TRBV5-5	ASSFSGITEAF
TRBJ2-7	NA	TRBV4-2	ASGQGLAGDEQY
TRBJ2-3	NA	TRBV27	ASSPRGRADTQY
TRBJ2-1	once	TRBV7-2	ASSPWTSGPSYNEQF
TRBJ2-1	NA	TRBV2	ASSGNSGDNEQF
TRBJ2-7	NA	TRBV10-1	ASSEARDYEQY
TRBJ2-6	NA	TRBV19	ASSDRASGANVLT
TRBJ2-1	once	TRBV6-1	ASSASGDTDYNEQF
TRBJ1-5	NA	TRBV4-2	ASSQVAGGTQPQH
TRBJ1-4	NA	TRBV9	ASSGGPATNEKLF
TRBJ2-7	NA	TRBV10-1	ASSEQFGNSNEQY
TRBJ2-7	NA	TRBV27	ASSLQGAGNEQY
TRBJ2-7	NA	TRBV18	ASSPRGVYEQY
TRBJ2-3	NA	TRBV7-9	ASSLSTDTQY